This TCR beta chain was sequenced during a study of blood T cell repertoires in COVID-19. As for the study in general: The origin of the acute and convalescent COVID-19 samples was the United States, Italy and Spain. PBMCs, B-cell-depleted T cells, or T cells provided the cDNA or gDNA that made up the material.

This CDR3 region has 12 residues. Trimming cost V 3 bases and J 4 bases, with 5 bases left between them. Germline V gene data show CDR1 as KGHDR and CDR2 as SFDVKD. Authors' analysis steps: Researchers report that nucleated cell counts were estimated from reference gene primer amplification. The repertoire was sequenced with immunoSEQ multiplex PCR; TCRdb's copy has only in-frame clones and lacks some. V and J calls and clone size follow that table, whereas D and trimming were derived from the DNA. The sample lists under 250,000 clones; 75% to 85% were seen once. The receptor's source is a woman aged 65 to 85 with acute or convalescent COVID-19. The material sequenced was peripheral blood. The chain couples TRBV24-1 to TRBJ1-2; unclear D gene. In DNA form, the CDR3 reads TGTGCCACCAGTGATACGGTCTATGGCTACACCTTC. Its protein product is CATSDTVYGYTF.